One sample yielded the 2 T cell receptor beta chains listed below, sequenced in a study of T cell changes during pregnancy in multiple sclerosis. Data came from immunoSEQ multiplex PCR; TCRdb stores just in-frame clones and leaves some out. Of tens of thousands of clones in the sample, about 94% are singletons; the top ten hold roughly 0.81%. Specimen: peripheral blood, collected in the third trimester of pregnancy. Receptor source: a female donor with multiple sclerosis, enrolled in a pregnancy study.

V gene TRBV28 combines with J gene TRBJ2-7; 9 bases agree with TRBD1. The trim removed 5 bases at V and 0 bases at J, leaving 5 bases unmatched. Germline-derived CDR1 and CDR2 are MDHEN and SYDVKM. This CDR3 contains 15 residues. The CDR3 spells CASSGGQGSSYEQYF. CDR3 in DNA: TGTGCCAGCAGTGGGGGACAGGGATCCTCCTACGAGCAGTACTTC. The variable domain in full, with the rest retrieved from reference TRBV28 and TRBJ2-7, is DVKVTQSSRYLVKRTGEKVFLECVQDMDHENMFWYRQDPGLGLRLIYFSYDVKMKEKGDIPEGYSVSREKKERFSLILESASTNQTSMYLCASSGGQGSSYEQYFGPGTRLTVT.

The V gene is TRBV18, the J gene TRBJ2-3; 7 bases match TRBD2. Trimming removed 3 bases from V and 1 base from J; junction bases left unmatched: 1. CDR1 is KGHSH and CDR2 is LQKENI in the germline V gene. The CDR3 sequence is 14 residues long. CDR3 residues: CASSPTSRTDTQYF. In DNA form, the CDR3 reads TGTGCCAGCTCACCGACTAGCCGCACAGATACGCAGTATTTT.